A selection of T cell receptor beta chains follows, all from one sample in a study of identical twins. TCRdb called the 5' RACE reads again in MiXCR, with one record for every CDR3 protein. The sample includes roughly 220,000 distinct CDR3 sequences, approximately 5.9% seen only once; the top ten take roughly 15%. This sample was also put to use in a study of T cells expressing NK-cell markers.

The source material was CD8+ T cells sorted from blood. The receptors derive from a woman aged 18-35 years in good health. CDR3s include the opening cysteine and the closing phenylalanine or tryptophan. Fields, in order: J gene, V gene, CDR3 protein.

j_gene: TRBJ1-6; v_gene: TRBV10-3; CDR3aa: CAISEEGSNSPLHF
j_gene: TRBJ2-7; v_gene: TRBV9; CDR3aa: CASSPPDSHEQYF
j_gene: TRBJ2-5; v_gene: TRBV6-1; CDR3aa: CATEGLAGTWGTQYF
j_gene: TRBJ2-5; v_gene: TRBV7-9; CDR3aa: CASSPEGVETQYF
j_gene: TRBJ2-3; v_gene: TRBV6-2/TRBV6-3; CDR3aa: CASSLQQVHQQYF
j_gene: TRBJ2-3; v_gene: TRBV10-3; CDR3aa: CAISDRVSPSDTQYF
j_gene: TRBJ1-5; v_gene: TRBV7-8; CDR3aa: CASRDAYSNQPQHF
j_gene: TRBJ2-7; v_gene: TRBV2; CDR3aa: CASGDRTYEQYF
j_gene: TRBJ2-1; v_gene: TRBV6-1; CDR3aa: CASRQVLNEQFF
j_gene: TRBJ2-4; v_gene: TRBV20-1; CDR3aa: CSATLLDRQNIQYF
j_gene: TRBJ1-1; v_gene: TRBV7-9; CDR3aa: CASSLAQNTEAFF
j_gene: TRBJ1-1; v_gene: TRBV3-1; CDR3aa: CASSQVGRGNTEAFF
j_gene: TRBJ2-7; v_gene: TRBV10-3; CDR3aa: CAIRTSSYEQYF
j_gene: TRBJ2-1; v_gene: TRBV5-1; CDR3aa: CASSPEGGNPYNEQFF
j_gene: TRBJ2-3; v_gene: TRBV7-9; CDR3aa: CASSKASTDTQYF
j_gene: TRBJ2-7; v_gene: TRBV27; CDR3aa: CASRPVTTGTYEQYF
j_gene: TRBJ2-7; v_gene: TRBV12-3/TRBV12-4; CDR3aa: CASSGMTVHEQYF
j_gene: TRBJ2-5; v_gene: TRBV5-5; CDR3aa: CASSSGTGAGETQYF
j_gene: TRBJ2-2; v_gene: TRBV6-1; CDR3aa: CASKVGQGNTGELFF
j_gene: TRBJ2-7; v_gene: TRBV12-3/TRBV12-4; CDR3aa: CASSLALYEQYF
j_gene: TRBJ2-3; v_gene: TRBV29-1; CDR3aa: CSVEGTGFTDTQYF
j_gene: TRBJ2-7; v_gene: TRBV10-3; CDR3aa: CAIRQDPGDDEQYF
j_gene: TRBJ1-5; v_gene: TRBV20-1; CDR3aa: CSAGQAKQPQHF
j_gene: TRBJ2-1; v_gene: TRBV3-1; CDR3aa: CASSLRPGTDYNEQFF
j_gene: TRBJ2-5; v_gene: TRBV6-1; CDR3aa: CASTPTGGALETQYF
j_gene: TRBJ2-1; v_gene: TRBV11-2; CDR3aa: CASSSDGLLSRNEQFF
j_gene: TRBJ1-2; v_gene: TRBV12-3/TRBV12-4; CDR3aa: CASSLYARRLDGYTF
j_gene: TRBJ1-1; v_gene: TRBV5-1; CDR3aa: CASSWQDGGTEAFF
j_gene: TRBJ1-4; v_gene: TRBV6-5; CDR3aa: CASSSTNEKLFF
j_gene: TRBJ2-1; v_gene: TRBV7-6; CDR3aa: CASSLTAWNEQFF
j_gene: TRBJ2-7; v_gene: TRBV19; CDR3aa: CASSTRRSYEQYF
j_gene: TRBJ2-7; v_gene: TRBV7-2; CDR3aa: CASTGQLPYEQYF
j_gene: TRBJ1-2; v_gene: TRBV7-7; CDR3aa: CASSPLEDSYGYTF
j_gene: TRBJ1-1; v_gene: TRBV10-1; CDR3aa: CASSTRQGGNTEAFF
j_gene: TRBJ2-7; v_gene: TRBV5-5; CDR3aa: CASSFLGAGTSGYYEQYF
j_gene: TRBJ2-7; v_gene: TRBV5-1; CDR3aa: CASSLYSGAAYEQYF
j_gene: TRBJ2-3; v_gene: TRBV7-9; CDR3aa: CASSPPLQGTDTQYF
j_gene: TRBJ2-1; v_gene: TRBV20-1; CDR3aa: CSASGGENYNEQFF
j_gene: TRBJ1-2; v_gene: TRBV11-2; CDR3aa: CASSSRTGSPHGYTF
j_gene: TRBJ2-7; v_gene: TRBV6-2/TRBV6-3; CDR3aa: CASSSHGLDEQYF
j_gene: TRBJ2-1; v_gene: TRBV2; CDR3aa: CASMGLAGLSEQFF
j_gene: TRBJ1-1; v_gene: TRBV2; CDR3aa: CASSPLRTEAFF
j_gene: TRBJ2-7; v_gene: TRBV7-9; CDR3aa: CASSFGDYEQYF
j_gene: TRBJ1-1; v_gene: TRBV6-2/TRBV6-3; CDR3aa: CASSPRANTEAFF
j_gene: TRBJ1-2; v_gene: TRBV7-2; CDR3aa: CASSPGQGAGYGYTF
j_gene: TRBJ1-4; v_gene: TRBV12-5; CDR3aa: CATSQDVAGTANEKLFF
j_gene: TRBJ2-3; v_gene: TRBV7-2; CDR3aa: CASSATRSTDTQYF
j_gene: TRBJ1-1; v_gene: TRBV11-2; CDR3aa: CASSSQAFF
j_gene: TRBJ2-5; v_gene: TRBV9; CDR3aa: CASSSFGNQETQYF
j_gene: TRBJ2-1; v_gene: TRBV12-3/TRBV12-4; CDR3aa: CASSLVGNEQFF
j_gene: TRBJ2-3; v_gene: TRBV10-1; CDR3aa: CASSAALPTDTQYF
j_gene: TRBJ2-3; v_gene: TRBV12-3/TRBV12-4; CDR3aa: CASSLLAGGPYTDTQYF
j_gene: TRBJ2-1; v_gene: TRBV27; CDR3aa: CASSDRLAGDLEQFF
j_gene: TRBJ2-2; v_gene: TRBV29-1; CDR3aa: CSATGPTGELFF